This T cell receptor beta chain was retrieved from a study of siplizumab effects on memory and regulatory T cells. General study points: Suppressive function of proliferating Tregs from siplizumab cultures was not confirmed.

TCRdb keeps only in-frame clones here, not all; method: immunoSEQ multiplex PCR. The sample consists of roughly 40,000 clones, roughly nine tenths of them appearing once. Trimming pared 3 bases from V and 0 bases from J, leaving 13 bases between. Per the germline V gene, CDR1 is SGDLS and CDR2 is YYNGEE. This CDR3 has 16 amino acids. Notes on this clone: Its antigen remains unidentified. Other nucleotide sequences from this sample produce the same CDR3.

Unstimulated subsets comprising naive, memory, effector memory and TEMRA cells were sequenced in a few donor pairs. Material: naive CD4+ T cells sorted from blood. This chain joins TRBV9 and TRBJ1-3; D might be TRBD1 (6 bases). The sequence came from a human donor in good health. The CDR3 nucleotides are TGTGCCAGCAGCGGCCCCTGGGGGCGCTCTGGAAACACCATATATTTT. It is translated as CASSGPWGRSGNTIYF.